This T cell receptor (beta chain) was captured in a study of breast tumors, draining lymph nodes, adjacent tissues. Breast cancer patients provided tissue from their axillary draining lymph nodes. MiXCR, run by TCRdb on the multiplex PCR reads, gives a single entry per CDR3 protein. Among some 100,000 distinct CDR3 sequences listed, approximately 22% were seen once. Notes on this clonotype: The antigen is not known. Possible read error: a much larger clone is one base away.

Study-wide results and caveats: Luminal-like breast cancer showed significantly greater tumor-nontumor repertoire similarity than basal-like breast cancer did. Data only fit, rather than demonstrated, lymph node origin of most tumor T cells. Data fit most tumor T cells coming from lymph node, expanding in tumor. Tumor repertoires ranked between lymph nodes and nontumor tissue in diversity, with V and J gene preferences.

CDR1 and CDR2 (germline): LNHDA, SQIVND (reference sequence). The CDR3 contains 14 residues. This sequence joins TRBV19 and TRBJ2-6, with D uncertain. The origin of this receptor is a female donor with breast cancer. Some clones in this sample may be carry-over from other donors' samples. The specimen was axillary lymph node tissue. The CDR3, as DNA: TGTGGCAGCCGAAATCAGGCTGGGGCCAACGTCCTGACTTTC. It encodes CGSRNQAGANVLTF.